Following are 27 T cell receptor beta chains from one sample sequenced in a study of shared clonotypes between healthy human individuals (dated by TCRdb to 2018 to 2020). The library relied on the immunoSEQ multiplex PCR assay. TCRdb carries this immuneACCESS record with in-frame sequences only. Its versions omit some clonotypes, under half of them owing to an unresolved V gene in the studies checked, with the rest unexplained. This sample lists just over 95,000 clones; less than 80% were detected once. About 42% of the sample is taken by the ten largest. The specimen was memory CD8+ T cells sorted from blood. What this sample's cell subset or site label stands for: CD45RO+ cells pooled with CCR7-negative TemRA cells. The receptors here all came from a man under 40 in good health.

The CDR3 here is CASSQDRTANQPQHF. Here the CDR3 DNA reads TGCGCCAGCAGCCAAGATCGGACAGCTAATCAGCCCCAGCATTTT. The chain joins TRBV4-1 to TRBJ1-5; D may be TRBD1 (6 bases). Germline CDR1 MGHRA, CDR2 YSYEKL. V shed 0 bases and J shed 4 bases, with 10 bases lying between them. This CDR3 comprises 15 residues.

The chain has TRBV5-4 and TRBJ2-5; 7 nucleotides agree with TRBD2. Trimming removed 2 bases from V and 5 bases from J; junction bases left unmatched: 12. Germline CDR1 SGHNT, CDR2 YYREEE (reference sequence). The CDR3 has 16 residues. CDR3 DNA: TGTGCCAGCAGCTTCGCCGGGGCAGCGGGGTTGGAGACCCAGTACTTC. Translation: CASSFAGAAGLETQYF. The whole variable domain, filled in from reference TRBV5-4 and TRBJ2-5, reads ETGVTQSPTHLIKTRGQQVTLRCSSQSGHNTVSWYQQALGQGPQFIFQYYREEENGRGNFPPRFSGLQFPNYSSELNVNALELDDSALYLCASSFAGAAGLETQYFGPGTRLLVL.

V and J are TRBV7-2 and TRBJ1-2, with D perhaps matching TRBD1 (5 bases). Looked up from germline, CDR1 is SGHTA and CDR2 is FQGNSA. Between the trimmed V and J ends, which lost 5 bases and 6 bases, there was a span of 19 bases. CDR3 length equals 15 residues. The CDR3 bases are TGTGCCAGCAGCCATCGGGGCACCCCGACAGATGGCTACACCTTC. Translated, it gives CASSHRGTPTDGYTF.

This chain joins TRBV6-4 and TRBJ2-1; TRBD2 aligns across 7 bases. This CDR3 comprises 14 residues. CDR1 MRHNA and CDR2 SNTAGT come from the germline V gene. J was trimmed by 8 bases and V by 2 bases; bases with no gene match: 6. The CDR3 DNA reads TGTGCCAGCAGTGACGGGGAGGGAGGGGATGAGCAGTTCTTC. This gives the protein CASSDGEGGDEQFF.

The chain couples TRBV19 to TRBJ1-2; no clear D. The CDR3 runs 15 residues. Deletions cut 6 bases from V and 0 bases from J, with 14 bases between. The germline V gene has CDR1 LNHDA and CDR2 SQIVND (reference sequence). For the CDR3, the DNA is TGTGCCAGTAGAGAGGGCGACTACACTAACTATGGCTACACCTTC. Translating gives CASREGDYTNYGYTF.

This chain uses TRBV27 with TRBJ2-3; 7 nucleotides align to TRBD2. The CDR3 extends over 14 amino acids. CDR1 is MNHEY, CDR2 SMNVEV, per germline (reference sequence). V shed 3 bases, J shed 6 bases, and the junction held 6 bases outside the gene matches. The CDR3 is CASSFSGLGDTQYF. In DNA, the CDR3 is TGTGCCAGCAGTTTCTCAGGACTAGGGGATACGCAGTATTTT.

This chain connects TRBV9 to TRBJ1-4; 9 bases map to TRBD1. V lost 4 bases and J lost 6; bases outside the gene matches: 4. Germline V CDR1 and CDR2: SGDLS, YYNGEE. The CDR3 is made up of 14 amino acids. CDR3 amino acids: CASSPRDRDEKLFF. CDR3 DNA: TGTGCCAGCAGCCCCCGGGACAGGGATGAAAAACTGTTTTTT.

CDR3 sequence (DNA): TGTGCCAGTAGTATAGATCCACGTTGGGGAGACGGGCAGTACTTC. Its protein product is CASSIDPRWGDGQYF. This chain connects TRBV19 to TRBJ2-7; possible D gene TRBD2, 5 bases. Germline-derived CDR1 and CDR2 are LNHDA and SQIVND (reference sequence). V dropped 0 bases and J dropped 9 bases, with 18 bases sitting between them. This CDR3 is 15 amino acids long.

V is TRBV30 and J is TRBJ2-1; 10 positions match TRBD1. The germline gives CDR1 GTSNPN, CDR2 SVGIG (reference sequence). Trimming at V came to 5 bases and at J to 3 bases, leaving 4 bases not matched to a gene. The CDR3 is made up of 14 amino acids. The CDR3 nucleotides are TGTGCCTGGGCCCGGGACAGGGGCTACAATGAGCAGTTCTTC. It encodes CAWARDRGYNEQFF. Drawing the rest from reference TRBV30 and TRBJ2-1, the complete variable domain is SQTIHQWPATLVQPVGSPLSLECTVEGTSNPNLYWYRQAAGRGLQLLFYSVGIGQISSEVPQNLSASRPQDRQFILSSKKLLLSDSGFYLCAWARDRGYNEQFFGPGTRLTVL.

This sequence joins TRBV13 and TRBJ2-3; tentative D call: TRBD2 (5 bases). Germline assignment: CDR1 PRHDT and CDR2 FYEKMQ (reference sequence). V was clipped by 5 bases and J by 2 bases, with 23 bases between them. This CDR3 has 18 amino acids. The CDR3 DNA sequence: TGTGCCAGCAGCCCCCTCTCAGGTAGCGAAAGAGACACAGATACGCAGTATTTT. Protein product: CASSPLSGSERDTDTQYF.

In this sample, this clone turned up a few times. CDR3 nucleotide sequence: TGTGCCAGCAGTGAAGGAGATGCGGGAGCCGGGGAGCTGTTTTTT. It encodes CASSEGDAGAGELFF. The V and J genes are TRBV6-1 and TRBJ2-2; 7 bases map to TRBD2. This CDR3 spans 15 amino acids. Germline assignment: CDR1 MNHNS and CDR2 SASEGT. V lost 1 base, J lost 6 bases, and 5 bases stayed unmatched.

DNA for the CDR3: TGTGCCAGCAGTGACTTACAGGGGGCTTCCTACGAGCAGTACTTC. Encoded protein: CASSDLQGASYEQYF. The gene calls are TRBV6-1 and TRBJ2-7; 9 positions match TRBD1. The V and J ends lost 3 bases and 1 base, in that order; junction bases with no gene match: 4. The CDR3 runs to 15 residues. Germline V CDR1 and CDR2: MNHNS, SASEGT.

The chain uses TRBV15 and TRBJ2-7, with 8 bases fitting TRBD1. The CDR3 contains 15 residues. The V and J ends lost 0 bases and 5 bases, in that order; junction bases with no gene match: 6. Germline lookup yields CDR1 LNHNV and CDR2 YYDKDF (reference sequence). CDR3 bases: TGTGCCACCAGCAGAGACTTACAGGGGGTGGACGAGCAGTACTTC. Amino acids: CATSRDLQGVDEQYF.

J is TRBJ2-4 and V is TRBV23-1, with TRBD1 matching 7 bases. TRBV23-1 is placed among ORFs of uncertain function. With 1 base clipped from V and 0 bases from J, the junction kept 15 bases outside the gene matches. The CDR3 totals 20 residues. CDR3 sequence reads: CASSQFPTGTAYLAKNIQYF. Written as DNA, the CDR3 is TGCGCCAGCAGTCAATTCCCGACCGGGACAGCGTATCTAGCCAAAAACATTCAGTACTTC.

CDR3 in DNA: TGCGCCAGCAGCCCGGCTAGCGGGAGCGATGAGCAGTTCTTC. This gives the protein CASSPASGSDEQFF. The chain is built from TRBV5-1 and TRBJ2-1, with 10 bases matching TRBD2. Germline V CDR1 and CDR2: SGHRS, YFSETQ. V lost 4 bases to trimming and J lost 8 bases; unmatched junction nucleotides: 6. There are 14 residues in the CDR3.

V gene TRBV5-1 combines with J gene TRBJ2-5; D gene uncertain. The CDR3 is 13 residues long. CDR1 and CDR2 from the germline V gene are SGHRS and YFSETQ. V lost 2 bases and J lost 0, with 5 bases in between. DNA of the CDR3: TGCGCCAGCAGCTTCTTGTACCAAGAGACCCAGTACTTC. Translated, it gives CASSFLYQETQYF.

V usage is TRBV27 and J usage is TRBJ2-5, with 12 nucleotides matching TRBD2. The V gene's germline CDR1 is MNHEY and CDR2 SMNVEV (reference sequence). The CDR3 sequence is 17 residues long. Trimming at V came to 5 bases and at J to 6 bases, leaving 13 bases not matched to a gene. CDR3 in amino acids: CASSRLAGDGVQKTQYF. CDR3 coding DNA: TGTGCCAGCAGTCGACTAGCGGGAGATGGGGTGCAAAAGACCCAGTACTTC.

The chain employs TRBV28 and TRBJ1-1; D is perhaps TRBD1 (5 bases). CDR1 is MDHEN, CDR2 SYDVKM, per germline. There are 15 residues in the CDR3. Between the trimmed V and J ends, which lost 3 bases and 4 bases, there was a span of 15 bases. The CDR3 DNA follows: TGTGCCAGCAGTTTGTCGGCAGGGCGGGGCACTGAAGCTTTCTTT. Protein: CASSLSAGRGTEAFF.

This clone showed up just once. This chain connects TRBV25-1 to TRBJ2-7; D call uncertain. The CDR3 is 14 residues long. Germline loops: CDR1 MGHDK, CDR2 SYGVNS. Trimming removed 5 bases from V and 2 bases from J, with 13 bases in between. CDR3 DNA: TGTGCCAGCAGTTCCCACACGCTAACCTACGAGCAGTACTTC. Its translation: CASSSHTLTYEQYF.

The chain is built from TRBV5-4 and TRBJ2-7; D unclear. V was clipped by 4 bases and J by 1 base, with 9 bases between them. The CDR3 loop spans 13 amino acids. Germline CDR1 SGHNT, CDR2 YYREEE (reference sequence). The CDR3 coding sequence is TGTGCCAGCAGCCCATCGCATTCCTACGAGCAGTACTTC. The encoded protein is CASSPSHSYEQYF. Supplemented by reference TRBV5-4 and TRBJ2-7, the full variable domain reads ETGVTQSPTHLIKTRGQQVTLRCSSQSGHNTVSWYQQALGQGPQFIFQYYREEENGRGNFPPRFSGLQFPNYSSELNVNALELDDSALYLCASSPSHSYEQYFGPGTRLTVT.

The rearrangement links TRBV7-9 to TRBJ2-3, with unresolved D. Trimming removed 5 bases at V and 6 bases at J, with 18 bases between. This CDR3 contains 15 residues. Germline loops: CDR1 SEHNR, CDR2 FQNEAQ (reference sequence). The CDR3 nucleotides read TGTGCCAGCAGCCATGGGTGGGCACCAGAGGATACGCAGTATTTT. This translates into CASSHGWAPEDTQYF. The complete variable domain, with remaining parts taken from reference TRBV7-9 and TRBJ2-3, reads DTGVSQNPRHKITKRGQNVTFRCDPISEHNRLYWYRQTLGQGPEFLTYFQNEAQLEKSRLLSDRFSAERPKGSFSTLEIQRTEQGDSAMYLCASSHGWAPEDTQYFGPGTRLTVL.

To note about this clone: Mismatch with germline at one junction end may stem from a read error. The V call is TRBV7-3, the J call TRBJ1-1, with D perhaps TRBD1 (6 bases). The CDR3 spans 13 residues. Germline values: CDR1 SGHTA, CDR2 FQGTGA. CDR3 loop: CASSSTGNAEAFF. The CDR3 DNA is TGTGCCAGCAGCTCAACAGGGAACGCTGAAGCTTTCTTT.

V usage is TRBV19 and J usage is TRBJ2-6; D ambiguous. CDR3 length: 18 amino acids. Trimming shortened V by 7 bases and J by 0 bases, and 19 bases separated the two germline ends. Germline loops: CDR1 LNHDA, CDR2 SQIVND (reference sequence). The CDR3 region has the DNA TGTGCCAGTACCGCATACTCCTCCCCAACCTCTGGGGCCAACGTCCTGACTTTC. Translated, it gives CASTAYSSPTSGANVLTF. Variable domain in full (rest from reference TRBV19 and TRBJ2-6): DGGITQSPKYLFRKEGQNVTLSCEQNLNHDAMYWYRQDPGQGLRLIYYSQIVNDFQKGDIAEGYSVSREKKESFPLTVTSAQKNPTAFYLCASTAYSSPTSGANVLTFGAGSRLTVL.

The V call is TRBV5-1, the J call TRBJ2-2, with 9 bases identical to TRBD2. The CDR3 is 16 residues long. Trimming took 7 bases from V and 1 from J; bases not matched to a gene: 8. Germline CDR1 and CDR2: SGHRS and YFSETQ. CDR3 sequence (DNA): TGCGCCAGCGGGCGACTAGCGGTATGGAACACCGGGGAGCTGTTTTTT. Translating it yields CASGRLAVWNTGELFF.

The gene calls are TRBV5-1 and TRBJ2-7; 10 bases agree with TRBD2. In germline, CDR1 is SGHRS, CDR2 YFSETQ. The V segment lost 3 bases and the J segment 2 bases; nucleotides outside the gene matches: 17. This CDR3 region has 19 residues. CDR3 nucleotides: TGCGCCAGCAGCTACCCGGGACTAGCGACACCTAACCGAACCTACGAGCAGTACTTC. The encoded protein is CASSYPGLATPNRTYEQYF.

The gene calls are TRBV11-2 and TRBJ2-1; 8 positions match TRBD1. V lost 4 bases, J lost 2 bases, and 13 bases stayed unmatched. This CDR3 comprises 18 residues. Germline V CDR1 and CDR2: SGHAT, FQNNGV. The CDR3 coding sequence is TGTGCCAGCAGCTCGAGACTCCAGGGGGCATCTCCCTACAATGAGCAGTTCTTC. Encoded protein: CASSSRLQGASPYNEQFF.

This chain links TRBV28 with TRBJ2-7; possibly TRBD2 for D (5 bases). This CDR3 is 14 amino acids long. CDR1 MDHEN and CDR2 SYDVKM come from the germline V gene. Trimming left V 4 bases short and J 3 bases short, with 13 bases between. CDR3: CASSSTGNFYEQYF. The CDR3, as DNA: TGTGCCAGCAGTTCGACGGGGAATTTCTACGAGCAGTACTTC. Full variable domain (missing parts from reference TRBV28 and TRBJ2-7): DVKVTQSSRYLVKRTGEKVFLECVQDMDHENMFWYRQDPGLGLRLIYFSYDVKMKEKGDIPEGYSVSREKKERFSLILESASTNQTSMYLCASSSTGNFYEQYFGPGTRLTVT.